Shown below are 32 T cell receptor beta chains from a single sample sequenced in a study of blood T cell repertoires in COVID-19. Sequenced by immunoSEQ multiplex PCR; TCRdb stores in-frame clones only, minus some. The sample contains 200,000 to 250,000 clones, roughly 88% of which appear only once. The sample consisted of PBMCs or T cells enriched from blood (not recorded which). The receptors were sampled from a woman in her fifties or sixties with acute COVID-19.

The rearrangement joins TRBV7-2 to TRBJ1-3, with a weak D call TRBD1 (6 bases). The germline V and J ends were trimmed by 2 bases and 0 bases, with 11 bases remaining between them. This CDR3 spans 16 amino acids. Germline V gene data show CDR1 as SGHTA and CDR2 as FQGNSA. DNA for the CDR3: TGTGCCAGCAGCTTAATGGTAGGGGGCTCTGGAAACACCATATATTTT. Protein: CASSLMVGGSGNTIYF. The full variable domain, rest sourced from reference TRBV7-2 and TRBJ1-3, is GAGVSQSPSNKVTEKGKDVELRCDPISGHTALYWYRQSLGQGLEFLIYFQGNSAPDKSGLPSDRFSAERTGGSVSTLTIQRTQQEDSAVYLCASSLMVGGSGNTIYFGEGSWLTVV.

V gene TRBV28 combines with J gene TRBJ2-1, with 9 positions matching TRBD2. With V trimmed by 6 bases and J by 12 bases, 15 bases remained unmatched. CDR1 and CDR2 (germline): MDHEN, SYDVKM. The CDR3 runs to 15 residues. CDR3 nucleotide sequence: TGTGCCAGCAGCATAGCGGGAGTTTGGGGGCTCGGGCAGTTCTTC. Protein: CASSIAGVWGLGQFF.

The chain couples TRBV18 to TRBJ2-1; the match to TRBD2 covers 10 bases. The CDR3 loop spans 15 amino acids. With V trimmed by 6 bases and J by 9 bases, 11 bases remained unmatched. Germline V gives CDR1 KGHSH, CDR2 LQKENI. The CDR3 protein is CASSVSGRAAGEQFF. The CDR3 DNA follows: TGTGCCAGCTCTGTCAGCGGGAGGGCCGCGGGTGAGCAGTTCTTC.

The chain employs TRBV7-2 and TRBJ2-1; 8 bases fit TRBD2. Germline assignment: CDR1 SGHTA and CDR2 FQGNSA. V shed 5 bases, J shed 4 bases, and the junction held 7 bases outside the gene matches. The CDR3 loop spans 15 amino acids. CDR3 sequence reads: CASSVSGSGYNEQFF. CDR3 sequence (DNA): TGTGCCAGCAGCGTAAGCGGGAGTGGGTACAATGAGCAGTTCTTC.

This clone was recorded a few times. The chain joins TRBV18 to TRBJ1-1; 12 bases align to TRBD1. Germline-derived CDR1 and CDR2 are KGHSH and LQKENI. The V segment lost 5 bases and the J segment 4 bases; nucleotides outside the gene matches: 8. There are 16 residues in the CDR3. The CDR3 loop reads CASSSGTGGRGTEAFF. CDR3 sequence (DNA): TGTGCCAGCTCATCGGGGACAGGGGGCCGGGGCACTGAAGCTTTCTTT.

V is TRBV19 and J is TRBJ2-7; 9 bases agree with TRBD1. The V gene's germline CDR1 is LNHDA and CDR2 SQIVND (reference sequence). With 5 bases clipped from V and 4 bases from J, the junction kept 9 bases outside the gene matches. This CDR3 has 15 residues. The CDR3 spells CASSLTGTGTYEQYF. The CDR3 DNA sequence: TGTGCCAGTAGTTTAACCGGGACAGGGACGTACGAGCAGTACTTC.

J is TRBJ2-7 and V is TRBV5-1; D is uncertain. V lost 4 bases and J 0 bases, leaving 14 bases between the germline ends. Per germline, CDR1 SGHRS and CDR2 YFSETQ. This CDR3 has 15 amino acids. The DNA of the CDR3 is TGCGCCAGCAGCCCTTTACAGCCGAGCTCCTACGAGCAGTACTTC. This translates into CASSPLQPSSYEQYF.

The chain carries TRBV5-1 and TRBJ2-7, with 8 nucleotides matching TRBD2. The CDR3 runs to 17 residues. Germline values: CDR1 SGHRS, CDR2 YFSETQ. The junction had 12 bases not matched to a gene; V was cut back by 1 base and J by 3 bases. The CDR3: CASSLSGGRPPLYEQYF. DNA of the CDR3: TGCGCCAGCAGCTTGTCTGGCGGGAGGCCCCCCCTCTACGAGCAGTACTTC.

This clone has just one count. V and J are TRBV9 and TRBJ2-1; D is perhaps TRBD1 (5 bases). The germline CDR1 and CDR2 sequences are SGDLS and YYNGEE. This CDR3 is 11 amino acids long. V was cut by 5 bases and J by 8 bases, with 8 bases left in between. CDR3: CASSEGDEQFF. In nucleotides, the CDR3 is TGTGCCAGCAGTGAAGGGGATGAGCAGTTCTTC. The full variable domain, rest sourced from reference TRBV9 and TRBJ2-1, is DSGVTQTPKHLITATGQRVTLRCSPRSGDLSVYWYQQSLDQGLQFLIQYYNGEERAKGNILERFSAQQFPDLHSELNLSSLELGDSALYFCASSEGDEQFFGPGTRLTVL.

The chain links TRBV7-2 to TRBJ1-2, with 7 positions matching TRBD1. In germline, CDR1 is SGHTA, CDR2 FQGNSA. V was pared by 6 bases and J by 1 base, with 5 bases of the junction left unmatched. This CDR3 has 14 amino acids. This CDR3 is CASSPTGSNYGYTF. As DNA, the CDR3 is TGTGCCAGCAGTCCGACAGGGAGTAACTATGGCTACACCTTC.

V and J are TRBV15 and TRBJ2-1, with 8 bases identical to TRBD2. This CDR3 is 13 amino acids long. Germline V lookup: CDR1 LNHNV, CDR2 YYDKDF (reference sequence). The V segment lost 11 bases and the J segment 7 bases; nucleotides outside the gene matches: 10. CDR3 in DNA: TGTGCCGTCTATAGCGGGGAGGGAAATGAGCAGTTCTTC. It specifies CAVYSGEGNEQFF.

This rearrangement joins TRBV30 to TRBJ2-7; TRBD2 matches 7 bases. Trimming at V came to 2 bases and at J to 2 bases, leaving 9 bases not matched to a gene. The CDR3 spans 15 residues. The V gene's germline CDR1 is GTSNPN and CDR2 SVGIG (reference sequence). The CDR3 sequence: CAWSRIAGLPYEQYF. CDR3 nucleotides: TGTGCCTGGAGTAGGATAGCGGGTTTGCCCTACGAGCAGTACTTC.

V and J are TRBV18 and TRBJ1-2; TRBD1 might be the D (6 bases). The V end lost 4 bases, the J end lost 3 bases, and 15 bases lay between the germline ends. This CDR3 region has 15 residues. Germline CDR1 KGHSH, CDR2 LQKENI. The CDR3 DNA reads as TGTGCCAGCTCACTGGGAGAGTACAGGGACTATGGCTACACCTTC. This translates into CASSLGEYRDYGYTF.

The chain carries TRBV5-1 and TRBJ1-2; TRBD1 matches at 9 bases. V shed 5 bases and J 8 bases; nucleotides not matched to a gene: 10. This CDR3 has 14 residues. CDR1 is SGHRS and CDR2 is YFSETQ in the germline V gene. CDR3 region: CASRQDRGRGGYTF. The CDR3 nucleotides read TGCGCCAGCAGACAGGACAGGGGCAGAGGGGGCTACACCTTC.

This chain connects TRBV18 to TRBJ1-4; D remains unclear. CDR1 KGHSH and CDR2 LQKENI come from the germline V gene. This CDR3 has 15 amino acids. V was clipped by 2 bases and J by 7 bases, with 14 bases between them. The CDR3 DNA follows: TGTGCCAGCTCACCAAACCAAGGTGAGGCTGAAAAACTGTTTTTT. Amino acids: CASSPNQGEAEKLFF.

V is TRBV7-2 and J is TRBJ1-3; D unclear. The CDR3 contains 14 residues. Germline CDR1 and CDR2: SGHTA and FQGNSA. Trimming took off 2 bases at V and 4 bases at J, with 9 bases between the two ends. The chain's CDR3 is CASSLSPFGNTIYF. CDR3 sequence (DNA): TGTGCCAGCAGCTTATCTCCGTTCGGAAACACCATATATTTT. Filled out from reference TRBV7-2 and TRBJ1-3, the complete variable domain reads GAGVSQSPSNKVTEKGKDVELRCDPISGHTALYWYRQSLGQGLEFLIYFQGNSAPDKSGLPSDRFSAERTGGSVSTLTIQRTQQEDSAVYLCASSLSPFGNTIYFGEGSWLTVV.

The rearrangement links TRBV7-2 to TRBJ1-4; a weak D match, TRBD1 (6 bases). The CDR3 loop spans 15 amino acids. V was cut by 2 bases and J by 6 bases, with 13 bases left in between. The germline V gene encodes CDR1 SGHTA and CDR2 FQGNSA. CDR3 residues: CASSLRLDSYEKLFF. As DNA, the CDR3 is TGTGCCAGCAGCTTAAGATTGGACAGCTATGAAAAACTGTTTTTT.

The genes are TRBV4-2 and TRBJ2-1; 13 bases map to TRBD2. V lost 1 base, J lost 5 bases, and 2 bases stayed unmatched. In germline, CDR1 is LGHNA, CDR2 YNFKEQ. The CDR3 extends over 16 amino acids. CDR3 residues: CASSQGGTSGDNEQFF. The CDR3, as DNA: TGTGCCAGCAGCCAAGGGGGGACTAGCGGGGACAATGAGCAGTTCTTC.

The V gene is TRBV10-3, the J gene TRBJ2-2; D perhaps matches TRBD1 (5 bases). Trimming left V 3 bases short and J 8 bases short, with 7 bases between. The CDR3 sequence is 12 residues long. Germline CDR1 reads ENHRY; CDR2 reads SYGVKD. The DNA for the CDR3 is TGTGCCATCAGTGATGGGGCTGGGGAGCTGTTTTTT. Its protein is CAISDGAGELFF.

The CDR3 loop is CASTLGGGRANIQYF. The DNA for the CDR3 is TGTGCCAGTACCCTCGGGGGGGGCCGGGCAAACATTCAGTACTTC. The V gene is TRBV19, the J gene TRBJ2-4, with 8 bases identical to TRBD2. The germline V gene has CDR1 LNHDA and CDR2 SQIVND (reference sequence). V lost 7 bases, J lost 6 bases, and 11 bases stayed unmatched. The CDR3 extends over 15 amino acids.

This clone was counted once. The chain recombines TRBV5-1 with TRBJ2-5; TRBD1 might be the D (5 bases). V was trimmed by 6 bases and J by 1 base, leaving 19 bases between them. CDR1 is SGHRS and CDR2 is YFSETQ in the germline V gene. CDR3 length equals 16 residues. CDR3 in DNA: TGCGCCAGCAACTACCAGACAGTCACTCGCCAAGAGACCCAGTACTTC. It yields the protein CASNYQTVTRQETQYF.

The chain employs TRBV9 and TRBJ1-1, with D tentatively TRBD1 (6 bases). Per germline, CDR1 SGDLS and CDR2 YYNGEE. This CDR3 has 16 residues. V gave up 3 bases and J gave up 2 bases, with 17 bases separating them. CDR3 DNA: TGTGCCAGCAGCGCTACAGGGCGTGGGGACAACACTGAAGCTTTCTTT. This translates into CASSATGRGDNTEAFF.

V usage is TRBV5-1 and J usage is TRBJ2-5, with D possibly matching TRBD1 (6 bases). This CDR3 is built from 15 residues. Trimming stripped 4 bases from V and 4 bases from J, with 17 bases between. CDR1 is SGHRS, CDR2 YFSETQ, per germline. CDR3 coding DNA: TGCGCCAGCAGCATCCAAGGTGGCAGGGGAGAGACCCAGTACTTC. Translation: CASSIQGGRGETQYF.

This chain links TRBV7-9 with TRBJ2-1, with a weak D call TRBD2 (6 bases). Germline CDR1 SEHNR, CDR2 FQNEAQ (reference sequence). The CDR3 is made up of 15 amino acids. Trimming took 5 bases from V and 2 from J, leaving 13 bases between them. The CDR3 loop is CASSGSGLPYNEQFF. CDR3 coding DNA: TGTGCCAGCAGCGGTAGCGGTCTACCCTACAATGAGCAGTTCTTC.

The chain carries TRBV2 and TRBJ2-7, with 11 bases matching TRBD2. Losses at the gene ends were 7 bases for V and 0 bases for J; bases not matched to a gene: 5. The CDR3 has 15 residues. CDR1 and CDR2 from the germline V gene are SNHLY and FYNNEI. The CDR3 nucleotides read TGTGCCAGCACCGGACTAGCGGGCAGCTCCTACGAGCAGTACTTC. It specifies CASTGLAGSSYEQYF. Combining the CDR3 with reference TRBV2 and TRBJ2-7 gives the whole variable domain EPEVTQTPSHQVTQMGQEVILRCVPISNHLYFYWYRQILGQKVEFLVSFYNNEISEKSEIFDDQFSVERPDGSNFTLKIRSTKLEDSAMYFCASTGLAGSSYEQYFGPGTRLTVT.

This chain links TRBV27 with TRBJ1-1; no definite D call. This CDR3 is 15 amino acids long. Trimming removed 0 bases at V and 4 bases at J, with 12 bases between. Germline CDR1 MNHEY, CDR2 SMNVEV (reference sequence). The CDR3 bases are TGTGCCAGCAGTTTATCGTCCCTCGCGGGCACTGAAGCTTTCTTT. It codes for CASSLSSLAGTEAFF.

This clone was recorded once. The rearrangement links TRBV21-1 to TRBJ1-5; TRBD1, the D gene given by the table, was not confirmed from the DNA. TRBV21-1 is noted as a pseudogene. This CDR3 contains 12 residues. CDR3 sequence (DNA): TGTATGGCACTGACATCCTACCAGCCCCAGCATTTT. This gives the protein CMALTSYQPQHF.

There are a few counts of this clone. The chain carries TRBV19 and TRBJ2-2; D is unclear. Germline V gene sequence: CDR1 LNHDA, CDR2 SQIVND (reference sequence). This CDR3 spans 11 amino acids. V lost 1 base, J lost 10 bases, and 4 bases lay in between. CDR3 residues: CASSIGLELFF. The CDR3 nucleotides are TGTGCCAGTAGTATAGGACTGGAGCTGTTTTTT.

This chain links TRBV19 with TRBJ2-7; 8 bases map to TRBD1. This CDR3 is 14 amino acids long. Germline assignment: CDR1 LNHDA and CDR2 SQIVND (reference sequence). V lost 5 bases to trimming and J lost 3 bases; unmatched junction nucleotides: 6. Here the CDR3 reads CASSPRTGYYEQYF. The CDR3 nucleotides are TGTGCCAGTAGTCCGAGGACAGGGTACTACGAGCAGTACTTC.

The rearrangement uses TRBV7-2 and TRBJ1-6; 7 bases line up with TRBD1. The V segment lost 2 bases and the J segment 17 bases; nucleotides outside the gene matches: 3. The germline CDR1 and CDR2 sequences are SGHTA and FQGNSA. The CDR3 loop spans 11 amino acids. The CDR3 DNA sequence: TGTGCCAGCAGCTTAAGGGGGCCTTTCCACTTT. Amino acid sequence: CASSLRGPFHF.

The rearrangement uses TRBV5-6 and TRBJ2-7; a possible D gene is TRBD2 (5 bases). CDR1 SGHDT and CDR2 YYEEEE come from the germline V gene. The germline V and J ends were trimmed by 0 bases and 0 bases, with 10 bases remaining between them. This CDR3 has 15 amino acids. CDR3 DNA: TGTGCCAGCAGCTTGGACCCCCGGGGCTCCTACGAGCAGTACTTC. Protein product: CASSLDPRGSYEQYF.

This sequence joins TRBV28 and TRBJ2-5; perhaps TRBD1 as D (5 bases). Germline CDR1 MDHEN, CDR2 SYDVKM. The CDR3 is made up of 15 amino acids. Trimming removed 8 bases from V and 4 bases from J, with 20 bases in between. The CDR3, as DNA: TGTGCCAGCCCCTGGAAAGGGGCAGGGCCAGAGACCCAGTACTTC. This gives the protein CASPWKGAGPETQYF.